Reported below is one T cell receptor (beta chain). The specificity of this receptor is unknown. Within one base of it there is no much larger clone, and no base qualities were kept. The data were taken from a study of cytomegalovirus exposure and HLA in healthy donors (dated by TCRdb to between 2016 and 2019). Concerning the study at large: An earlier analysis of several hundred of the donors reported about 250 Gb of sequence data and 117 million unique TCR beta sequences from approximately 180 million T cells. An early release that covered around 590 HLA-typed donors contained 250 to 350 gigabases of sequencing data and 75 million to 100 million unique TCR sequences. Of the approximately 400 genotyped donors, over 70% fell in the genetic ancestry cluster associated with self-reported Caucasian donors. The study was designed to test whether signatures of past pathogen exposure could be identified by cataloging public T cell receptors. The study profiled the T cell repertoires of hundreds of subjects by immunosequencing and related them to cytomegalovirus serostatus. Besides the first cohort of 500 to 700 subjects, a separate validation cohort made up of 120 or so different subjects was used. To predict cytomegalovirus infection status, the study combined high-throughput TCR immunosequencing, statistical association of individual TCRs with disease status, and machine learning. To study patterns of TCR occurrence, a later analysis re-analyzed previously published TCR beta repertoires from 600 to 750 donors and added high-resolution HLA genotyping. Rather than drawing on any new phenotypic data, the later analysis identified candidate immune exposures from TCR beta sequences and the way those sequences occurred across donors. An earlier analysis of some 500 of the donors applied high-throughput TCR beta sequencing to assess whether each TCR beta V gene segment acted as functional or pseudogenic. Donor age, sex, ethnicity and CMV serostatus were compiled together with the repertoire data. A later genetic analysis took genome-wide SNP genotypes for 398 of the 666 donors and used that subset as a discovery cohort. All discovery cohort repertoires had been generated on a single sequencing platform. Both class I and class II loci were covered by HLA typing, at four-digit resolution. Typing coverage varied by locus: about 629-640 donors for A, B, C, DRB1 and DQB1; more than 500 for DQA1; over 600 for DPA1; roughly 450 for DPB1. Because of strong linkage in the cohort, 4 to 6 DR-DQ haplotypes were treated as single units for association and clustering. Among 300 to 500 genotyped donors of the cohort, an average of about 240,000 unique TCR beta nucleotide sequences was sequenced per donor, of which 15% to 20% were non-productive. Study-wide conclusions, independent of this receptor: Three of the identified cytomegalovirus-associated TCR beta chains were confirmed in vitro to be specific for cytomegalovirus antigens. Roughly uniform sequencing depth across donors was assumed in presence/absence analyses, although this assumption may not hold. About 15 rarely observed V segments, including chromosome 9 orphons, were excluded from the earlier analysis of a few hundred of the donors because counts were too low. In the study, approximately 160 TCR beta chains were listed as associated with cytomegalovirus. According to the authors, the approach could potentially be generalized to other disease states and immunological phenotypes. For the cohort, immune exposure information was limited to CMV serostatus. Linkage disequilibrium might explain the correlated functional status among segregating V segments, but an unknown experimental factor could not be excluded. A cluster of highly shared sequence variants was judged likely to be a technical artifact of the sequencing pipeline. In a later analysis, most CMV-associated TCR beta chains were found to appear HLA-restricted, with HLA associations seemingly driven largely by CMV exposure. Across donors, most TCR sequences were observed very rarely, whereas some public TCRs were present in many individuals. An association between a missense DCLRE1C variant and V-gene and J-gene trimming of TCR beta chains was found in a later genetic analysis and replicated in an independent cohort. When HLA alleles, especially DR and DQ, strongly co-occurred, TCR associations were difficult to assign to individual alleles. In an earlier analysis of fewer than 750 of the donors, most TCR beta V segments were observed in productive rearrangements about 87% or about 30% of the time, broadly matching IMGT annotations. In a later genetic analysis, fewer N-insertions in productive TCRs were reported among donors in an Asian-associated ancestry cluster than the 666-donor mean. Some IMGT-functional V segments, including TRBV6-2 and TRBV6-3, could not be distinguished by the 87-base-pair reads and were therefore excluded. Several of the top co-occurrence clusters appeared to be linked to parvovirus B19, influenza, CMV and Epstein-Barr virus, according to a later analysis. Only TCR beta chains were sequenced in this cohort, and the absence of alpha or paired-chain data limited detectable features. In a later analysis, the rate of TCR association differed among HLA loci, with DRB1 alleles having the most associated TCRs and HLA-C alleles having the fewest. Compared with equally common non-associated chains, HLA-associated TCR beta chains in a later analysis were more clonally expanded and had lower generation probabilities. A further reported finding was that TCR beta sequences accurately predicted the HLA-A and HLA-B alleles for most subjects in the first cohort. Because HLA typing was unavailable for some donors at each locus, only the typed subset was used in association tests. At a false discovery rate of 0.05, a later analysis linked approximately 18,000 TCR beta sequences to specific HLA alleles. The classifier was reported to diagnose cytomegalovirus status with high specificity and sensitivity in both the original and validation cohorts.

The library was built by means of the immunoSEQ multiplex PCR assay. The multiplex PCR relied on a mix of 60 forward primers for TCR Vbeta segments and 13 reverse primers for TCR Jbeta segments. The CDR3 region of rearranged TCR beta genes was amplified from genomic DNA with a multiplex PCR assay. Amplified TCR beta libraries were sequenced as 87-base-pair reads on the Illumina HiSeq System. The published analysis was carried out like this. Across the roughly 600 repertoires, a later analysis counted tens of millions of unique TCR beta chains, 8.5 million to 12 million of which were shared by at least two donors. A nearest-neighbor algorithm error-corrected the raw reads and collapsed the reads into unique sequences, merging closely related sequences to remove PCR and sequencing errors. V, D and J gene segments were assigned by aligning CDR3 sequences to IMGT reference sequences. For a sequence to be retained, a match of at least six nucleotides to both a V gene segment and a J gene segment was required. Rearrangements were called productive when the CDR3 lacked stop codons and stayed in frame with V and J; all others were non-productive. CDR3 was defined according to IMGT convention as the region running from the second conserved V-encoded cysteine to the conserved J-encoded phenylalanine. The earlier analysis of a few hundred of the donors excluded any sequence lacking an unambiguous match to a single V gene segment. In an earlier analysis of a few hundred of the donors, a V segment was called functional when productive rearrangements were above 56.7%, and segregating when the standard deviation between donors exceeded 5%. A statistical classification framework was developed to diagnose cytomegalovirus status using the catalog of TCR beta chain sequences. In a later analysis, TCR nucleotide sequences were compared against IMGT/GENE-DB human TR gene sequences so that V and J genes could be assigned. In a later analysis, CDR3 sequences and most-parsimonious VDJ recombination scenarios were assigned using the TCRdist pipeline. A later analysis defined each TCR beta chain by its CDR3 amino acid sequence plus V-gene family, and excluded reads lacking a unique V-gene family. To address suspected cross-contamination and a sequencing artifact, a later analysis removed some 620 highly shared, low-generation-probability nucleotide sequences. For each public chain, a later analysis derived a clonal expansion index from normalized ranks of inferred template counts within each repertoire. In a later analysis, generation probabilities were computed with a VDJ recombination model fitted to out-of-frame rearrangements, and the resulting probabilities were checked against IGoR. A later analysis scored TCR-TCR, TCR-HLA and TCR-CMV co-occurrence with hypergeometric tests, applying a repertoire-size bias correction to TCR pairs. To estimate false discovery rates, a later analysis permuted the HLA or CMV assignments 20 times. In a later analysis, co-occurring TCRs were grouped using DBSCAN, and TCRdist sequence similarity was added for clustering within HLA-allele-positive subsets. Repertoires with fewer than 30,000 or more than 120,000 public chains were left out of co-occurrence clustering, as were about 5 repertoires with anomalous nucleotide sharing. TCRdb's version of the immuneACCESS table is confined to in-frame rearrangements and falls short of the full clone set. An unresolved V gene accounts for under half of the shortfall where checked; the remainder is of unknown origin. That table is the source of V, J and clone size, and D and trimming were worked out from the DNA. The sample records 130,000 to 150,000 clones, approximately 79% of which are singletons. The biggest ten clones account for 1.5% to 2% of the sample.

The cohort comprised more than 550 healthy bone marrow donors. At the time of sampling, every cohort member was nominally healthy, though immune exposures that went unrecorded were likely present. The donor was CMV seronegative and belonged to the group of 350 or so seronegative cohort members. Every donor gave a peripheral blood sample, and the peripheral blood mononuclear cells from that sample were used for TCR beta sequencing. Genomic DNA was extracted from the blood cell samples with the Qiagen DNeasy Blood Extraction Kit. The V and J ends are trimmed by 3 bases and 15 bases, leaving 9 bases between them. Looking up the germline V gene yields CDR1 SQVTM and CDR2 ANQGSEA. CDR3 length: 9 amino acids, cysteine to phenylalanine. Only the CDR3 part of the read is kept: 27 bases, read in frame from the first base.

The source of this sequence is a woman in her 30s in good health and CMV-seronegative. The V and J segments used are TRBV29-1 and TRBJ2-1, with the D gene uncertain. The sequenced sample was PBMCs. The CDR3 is CSVDRIPFF. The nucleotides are TGCAGCGTTGACCGTATCCCGTTCTTC.